The 16 T cell receptor beta chains given below trace back to one sample, sequenced in a study of regulatory T cells in long-lasting Graves disease. Specified time point: newly diagnosed GD, antithyroid drugs for less than 3 months. Scientists built the TCR library using RNA that was extracted from PBMCs. CDR3 regions were amplified by Arm-PCR using iRepertoire HTBI primers to build TCR beta libraries. MiXCR, run by TCRdb on the multiplex PCR reads, gives a single entry per CDR3 protein. The data hold about 460,000 distinct CDR3 sequences, with about 15% observed a single time. These data were also filed under a second study, of T cells in Graves' hyperthyroidism and ophthalmopathy.

The specimen comprised peripheral blood mononuclear cells (PBMCs), sampled at new diagnosis, from a patient treated with antithyroid drugs. The origin of the receptors is a woman between 50 and 59 years old with Graves disease.

This clonotype was detected ten times or more. This chain connects TRBV6-1 to TRBJ2-3; 11 bases are shared with TRBD2. Per the germline V gene, CDR1 is MNHNS and CDR2 is SASEGT. CDR3 size: 16 residues. V lost 2 bases and J lost 0; bases outside the gene matches: 1. DNA for the CDR3: TGTGCCAGCAGTGAATGGACTAGCGGGAGCACAGATACGCAGTATTTT. This gives the protein CASSEWTSGSTDTQYF.

The table lists this clonotype with a few counts. V usage is TRBV12-3 or TRBV12-4 and J usage is TRBJ2-6, with 11 bases matching TRBD1. The V segment lost 5 bases and the J segment 1 base; nucleotides outside the gene matches: 7. The CDR3 runs 18 residues. CDR3 loop: CASSVGTGGRSGANVLTF. CDR3 in DNA: TGTGCCAGCAGTGTTGGGACAGGGGGTAGGTCTGGGGCCAACGTCCTGACTTTC.

This clonotype was observed many times. The rearrangement uses TRBV11-2 and TRBJ2-3; D is perhaps TRBD1 (5 bases). This CDR3 has 18 amino acids. Germline loops: CDR1 SGHAT, CDR2 FQNNGV. V lost 0 bases to trimming and J lost 0 bases, with 16 bases between them. The CDR3 loop reads CASSLDPKTVVSTDTQYF. As DNA, the CDR3 is TGTGCCAGCAGCTTAGACCCTAAGACAGTCGTTAGCACAGATACGCAGTATTTT.

Many counts were recorded for this clonotype. The rearrangement joins TRBV19 to TRBJ2-1; 9 bases agree with TRBD2. There are 16 residues in the CDR3. CDR1 is LNHDA and CDR2 is SQIVND in the germline V gene (reference sequence). V shed 5 bases, J shed 4 bases, and the junction held 9 bases outside the gene matches. For the CDR3, the DNA is TGTGCCAGTAGTGTAGCGGGAGCCTCTCCATACAATGAGCAGTTCTTC. As protein: CASSVAGASPYNEQFF.

The chain couples TRBV5-1 to TRBJ2-5; a possible D gene is TRBD1 (6 bases). Germline-derived CDR1 and CDR2 are SGHRS and YFSETQ. V was shortened by 3 bases and J by 5 bases, with 14 bases between the two germline ends. The CDR3 sequence is 14 residues long. The CDR3 here is CASSSATGLETQYF. The CDR3, as DNA: TGCGCCAGCAGCTCAGCGACAGGTCTGGAGACCCAGTACTTC.

Note on this clonotype: This may come from a read error, since a much larger clone is one base off. The rearrangement links TRBV27 to TRBJ1-4; D is unresolved. The CDR3 extends over 14 amino acids. Germline V gene data show CDR1 as MNHEY and CDR2 as SMNVEV (reference sequence). The CDR3 DNA follows: TGTGCCAGCAGTTTGGTACCGTCTAATGAAAAACTGCTTTTT. Translating it yields CASSLVPSNEKLLF.

A note on this clonotype: Being one base from a much bigger clone, this may be a read error. The chain links TRBV10-2 to TRBJ1-2, with no clear D. With 8 bases removed from V and 6 bases from J, the gap between germline ends came to 22 bases. CDR1 is WSHSY, CDR2 SAAADI, per germline. The CDR3 is 15 amino acids. CDR3 in amino acids: CASAARRQKGNGYTF. CDR3 coding DNA: TGCGCCAGCGCCGCGCGACGGCAGAAAGGGAATGGCTACACCTTC.

The chain links TRBV11-3 to TRBJ1-3, with TRBD1 identical over 7 bases. The germline V gene has CDR1 SGHNT and CDR2 YENEEA. The V and J ends lost 8 bases and 2 bases, in that order; junction bases with no gene match: 6. The CDR3 spans 14 residues. The CDR3 loop is CASGEQGTGNTIYF. CDR3 bases: TGTGCCAGCGGAGAACAGGGGACTGGAAACACCATATATTTT.

This clonotype occurred many times. J is TRBJ2-2 and V is TRBV12-3 or TRBV12-4; the D is unclear. Trimming removed 6 bases at V and 2 bases at J, with 4 bases between. The CDR3 covers 12 residues. The CDR3 sequence: CASRLNTGELFF. CDR3 in DNA: TGTGCCAGCAGACTCAACACCGGGGAGCTGTTTTTT.

This clonotype was seen more than once but under ten times. The V gene is TRBV12-5, the J gene TRBJ2-3; TRBD2 matches 13 bases. Germline values: CDR1 LGHNT, CDR2 FRNRAP. This CDR3 spans 18 amino acids. J gave up 5 bases and V 0 bases, and 8 bases lay outside the gene matches. The CDR3 sequence: CASGLVLGLAGVRDTQYF. In DNA, the CDR3 is TGTGCTAGTGGTTTGGTACTAGGACTAGCGGGAGTTAGAGATACGCAGTATTTT.

Turning to this clonotype: A much larger clone differs from this one at a single base, so this may be a read error. In DNA, the CDR3 is TGTGCCAGCAGCCACCCCGCGATGGGACAGGGGTCCTACGAGCAGTACTTC. Its translation: CASSHPAMGQGSYEQYF. The chain has TRBV11-1 and TRBJ2-7, with TRBD1 identical over 10 bases. V gave up 5 bases and J gave up 1 base; unmatched junction bases: 11. The CDR3 loop spans 17 amino acids. Germline values: CDR1 SGHAT, CDR2 FQDESV (reference sequence).

This clonotype came up a few times. The chain links TRBV18 to TRBJ1-2, with TRBD1 matching 7 bases. This CDR3 has 15 amino acids. From germline, CDR1 is KGHSH and CDR2 LQKENI. Unmatched junction bases numbered 9, after V lost 4 bases and J lost 4 bases. This CDR3 reads CASSHDTGVGYGYTF. The CDR3 bases are TGTGCCAGCTCACACGACACAGGGGTTGGCTATGGCTACACCTTC.

There are many counts of this clonotype. The chain uses TRBV9 and TRBJ2-7; either TRBD1 or TRBD2 may supply D (6 bases each). This CDR3 is built from 15 residues. V lost 3 bases to trimming and J lost 0 bases, with 13 bases between them. CDR1 SGDLS and CDR2 YYNGEE come from the germline V gene. For the CDR3, the DNA is TGTGCCAGCAGCGAGGGGGGAGCTCCCTCCTACGAGCAGTACTTC. Encoded protein: CASSEGGAPSYEQYF.

This clonotype was detected ten times or more. The J gene is TRBJ2-1, the V gene TRBV11-2, with D unresolved. V was shortened by 2 bases and J by 9 bases, with 11 bases between the two germline ends. Germline loops: CDR1 SGHAT, CDR2 FQNNGV. The CDR3 is 13 residues long. The CDR3 bases are TGTGCCAGCAGCTTACGACCTATGTTTGAGCAGTTCTTC. Amino acid sequence: CASSLRPMFEQFF.

This clonotype showed up many times. This chain links TRBV3-1 with TRBJ2-7; D is undetermined. The CDR3 length is 10 residues. Germline-derived CDR1 and CDR2 are LGHDT and YNNKEL (reference sequence). With 8 bases removed from V and 9 bases from J, the gap between germline ends came to 11 bases. In DNA, the CDR3 is TGTGCCAGCTCTCCCGGCGGGCAGTACTTC. It translates to CASSPGGQYF.

The chain links TRBV7-2 to TRBJ2-4; 11 bases align to TRBD1. CDR1 is SGHTA and CDR2 is FQGNSA in the germline V gene. The CDR3 spans 14 residues. J was trimmed by 6 bases and V by 8 bases; bases with no gene match: 6. CDR3 sequence: CASGTGTGGNIQYF. The CDR3 coding sequence is TGTGCCAGCGGAACCGGGACAGGGGGAAACATTCAGTACTTC.